This T cell receptor beta chain was documented in a study of tumor-infiltrating lymphocytes in primary liver carcinoma (dated by TCRdb to 2016 to 2017). About the study as a whole: Between November 2015 and March 2016, 4 to 6 patients in China with histopathologically diagnosed primary liver carcinoma had surgical resection. Each sample produced about 3.5 to 7.13 million productive TCRbeta reads, and read depth showed no significant difference between tissue types. Repertoires from technical replicates were highly reproducible, with mean shared-clone rates about 0.88 and correlation coefficients above 0.95. TCRbeta repertoire sequencing, expression microarrays and whole-exome sequencing were combined in the study across five regions of each liver tumor, with adjacent normal tissue and blood also included. Of the five patients (three men and two women, aged 30 to 69 years), four had hepatocellular carcinoma and one had combined HCC and intrahepatic cholangiocarcinoma. A total of approximately 35 specimens from 5 patients, comprising roughly 25 tumor regions, 5 adjacent noncancerous liver tissues and 5 peripheral blood samples, were covered by TCRbeta repertoire sequencing. Tumors of the five patients were stage T1-T3 N0M0 with maximum diameters of roughly 4 to 10 cm.

RNA from unsorted whole blood was extracted with TRIzol reagent, and germline DNA was obtained with the DNeasy Blood & Tissue kit. Patients had chronic HBV infection and were treatment-naive at sampling. Approximately 3.8 milliliters of peripheral blood were collected into K2EDTA tubes before surgery. The paper as a whole reports these results and caveats: Because the samples were bulk and unsorted, CD4+ and CD8+ T cell repertoires could not be compared. The study included only five patients, and the authors note findings should be validated in a larger study. Only the TCR beta chain was sequenced, so true repertoire diversity is likely underestimated because unpaired alpha chains were not captured. The top 250 clones made up a significantly larger repertoire fraction in tumors than in blood (p = 0.039). Pairs of tumor regions showed greater repertoire overlap (mean about 36%) than tumor-adjacent pairs (17%) or tumor-blood pairs (about 15%), which is consistent with antigen-driven expansion.

There are many counts of this clonotype. Which antigen it targets is not known. Base quality data are lacking; no much larger clone is found one base away. Using a constant-region primer and ProtoScript II reverse transcriptase, TCRbeta-specific cDNA was reverse-transcribed from around 500 ng total RNA. Three nested multiplex PCR rounds, following a slightly modified ARM-PCR procedure, were used to build the TCRbeta libraries. Multiplex TRBV1-TRBV30 forward primers and a Cbeta reverse primer were used in the first two PCR rounds, each of which was run for approximately 9 cycles. Sample barcodes and Illumina adapters were attached in a final 25-cycle PCR using Deep VentR polymerase. Before sequencing, amplicons of 200-500 bp were purified from gel using a QIAquick gel extraction kit. An Illumina HiSeq 2500 was used to sequence the TCRbeta amplicons, generating 250-bp paired-end reads. The study's processing was this. To recover full CDR3 sequences, reads were quality-trimmed using Trimmomatic v0.33 and paired reads were then merged using FLASH v1.2.11. V, D and J germline segments were assigned to the rearranged TCRbeta sequences by MiGEC v1.2.1b. Clonotype statistics and Shannon-Wiener diversity indices were calculated with VDJtools v1.0.0. To cut down on sampling bias, every analysis after diversity analysis relied on just the 250 most abundant clonotypes from each sample. TCRdb redid the processing of the public reads, applying fastp at Q25 and MiXCR, and retained in-frame beta chains. Each entry is one CDR3 protein sequence, shown with its most common DNA and genes. TCRdb assigned the V and J calls; the authors' analysis was not used. The sample data list hundreds of thousands of distinct CDR3 sequences, and about three fifths of these were observed just once. Jointly, the top ten make up over 15% of the sample.

Trimming removed 6 bases from V and 0 bases from J, leaving 8 bases between the germline ends. The CDR3 measures 13 amino acids from cysteine to phenylalanine. Here the CDR3 DNA is all that survives: 39 bases in frame from base 1. The sequence links TRBV12-3 or TRBV12-4 to TRBJ2-5; no D gene can be assigned with confidence. The origin of this receptor is a woman aged 30 to 39 with primary liver carcinoma and hepatitis B virus infection. The sample comprised peripheral blood. Here is the DNA: TGTGCCAGCAGCCTCGGGTACCAAGAGACCCAGTACTTC. Its protein is CASSLGYQETQYF.